What follows describes a single TCR beta chain. As yet, its antigen is unknown. Both 60 Vbeta primers and 13 Jbeta primers went into the PCR. Assay: immunoSEQ multiplex PCR; the TCRdb copy retains only in-frame clones and omits some. Of some 160,000 clones listed, around 81% are singletons. This sample was included in a study of cytomegalovirus exposure and HLA in healthy donors. Study background: As an earlier analysis found, about 179 million T cells yielded about 120 million unique TCR beta sequences.

Whole-study findings and limits: In an earlier analysis, in 540 or so donors, most V segments appeared productive either ~87% or ~30% of the time.

The V and J ends lost 2 bases and 7 bases respectively, with 11 bases between them. The CDR3 has 13 residues. Germline V gene lookup returns CDR1 SGHTA and CDR2 FQGNSA. The TCR originated in a man in his forties in good health and CMV-seronegative. J is TRBJ1-1 and V is TRBV7-2; weak D call: TRBD1 (6 bases). Material for sequencing was PBMCs. CDR3 bases: TGTGCCAGCAGCTTACCCGACAGGCGTGAAGCTTTCTTT. Protein: CASSLPDRREAFF.